The clone carrying this TCR beta chain came up a few times. Germline V gives CDR1 MNHNY, CDR2 SVGAGI (reference sequence). V lost 5 bases and J lost 4, with 8 bases in between. This CDR3 has 12 residues. This specimen comes from a study of human T cells and chemical hapten exposure. Across the study: The scalp of each patient received a weekly diphenylcyclopropenone dose for the full roughly 26-week study. The patient population, which was mostly female, had alopecia areata, totalis or universalis.

Time point: patch test 1, 2 weeks after DPC sensitization. Described treatment: therapeutic diphenylcyclopropenone sensitization with weekly scalp DPC. Individual cDNA molecules had unique molecular identifiers attached to them by the library. In the study's own analysis: Samples held a median of roughly 100,000 TCRs, range 23,224–690,600. TCRdb independently ran MiXCR on the RACE reads; one entry per CDR3 protein. TCRdb assigned the V and J calls; the authors' analysis was not used. Counted here are about 110,000 distinct CDR3 sequences, 11% occurring once; the ten biggest clones make up 3% to 4.5%.

The source was whole blood, collected in connection with sensitization to the hapten diphenylcyclopropenone (DPC). The receptor's source is a woman in her forties with alopecia areata. Some clones in this sample may be carry-over from other donors' samples. This chain connects TRBV6-6 to TRBJ1-2; D remains unclear. The chain's CDR3 is CASSPDLYGYTF. The CDR3 DNA reads TGTGCCAGCAGTCCGGACCTCTATGGCTACACCTTC.